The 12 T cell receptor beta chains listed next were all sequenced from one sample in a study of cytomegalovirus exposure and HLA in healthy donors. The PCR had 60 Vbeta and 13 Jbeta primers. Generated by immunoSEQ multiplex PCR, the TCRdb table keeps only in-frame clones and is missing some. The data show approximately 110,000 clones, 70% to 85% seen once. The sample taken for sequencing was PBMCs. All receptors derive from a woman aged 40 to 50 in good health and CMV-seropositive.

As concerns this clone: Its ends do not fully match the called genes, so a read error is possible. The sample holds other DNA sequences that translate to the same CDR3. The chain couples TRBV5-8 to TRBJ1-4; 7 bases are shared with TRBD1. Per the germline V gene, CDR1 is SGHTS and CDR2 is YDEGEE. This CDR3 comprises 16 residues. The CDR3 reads CASSWGQSVETEKLFF. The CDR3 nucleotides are TGTGCCAGCAGCTGGGGACAGTCGGTAGAAACGGAAAAGCTGTTTTTT.

The CDR3 nucleotides read TGTGCCAGCAGGAGTCGGACAAGTGACAATGAGCAGTTCTTC. Translated, it gives CASRSRTSDNEQFF. The rearrangement uses TRBV14 and TRBJ2-1; TRBD1 is a possible D gene (5 bases). Germline V gene lookup returns CDR1 SGHDN and CDR2 FVKESK. V was trimmed by 6 bases and J by 5 bases, leaving 14 bases between them. CDR3 length: 14 amino acids.

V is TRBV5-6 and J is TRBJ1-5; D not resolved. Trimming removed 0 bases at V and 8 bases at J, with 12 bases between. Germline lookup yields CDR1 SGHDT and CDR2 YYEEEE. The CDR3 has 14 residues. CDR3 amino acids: CASSLVSAGEPQHF. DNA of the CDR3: TGTGCCAGCAGCTTGGTGTCAGCGGGCGAGCCCCAGCATTTT.

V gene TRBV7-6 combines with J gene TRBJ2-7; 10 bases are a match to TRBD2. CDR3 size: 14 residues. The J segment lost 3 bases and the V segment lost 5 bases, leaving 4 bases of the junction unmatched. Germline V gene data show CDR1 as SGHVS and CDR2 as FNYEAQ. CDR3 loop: CASSPSGRIYEQYF. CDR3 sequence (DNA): TGTGCCAGCAGCCCTAGCGGGAGAATCTACGAGCAGTACTTC.

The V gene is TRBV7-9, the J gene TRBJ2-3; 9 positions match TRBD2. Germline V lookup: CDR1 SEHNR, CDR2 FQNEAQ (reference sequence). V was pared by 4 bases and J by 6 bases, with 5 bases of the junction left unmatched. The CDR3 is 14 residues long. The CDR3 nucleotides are TGTGCCAGCAGCTCGGGACTAGCAGTGGATACGCAGTATTTT. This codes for CASSSGLAVDTQYF.

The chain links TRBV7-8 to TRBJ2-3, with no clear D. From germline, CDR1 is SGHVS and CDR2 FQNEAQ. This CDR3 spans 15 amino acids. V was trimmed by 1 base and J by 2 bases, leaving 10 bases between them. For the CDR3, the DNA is TGTGCCAGCAGCTTAGTAGTGGGCCCCACAGATACGCAGTATTTT. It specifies CASSLVVGPTDTQYF.

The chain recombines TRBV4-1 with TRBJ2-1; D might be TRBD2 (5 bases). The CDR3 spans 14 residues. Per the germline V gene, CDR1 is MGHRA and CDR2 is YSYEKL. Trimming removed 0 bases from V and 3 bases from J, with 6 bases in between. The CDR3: CASSQDRDYNEQFF. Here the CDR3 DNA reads TGCGCCAGCAGCCAAGATCGGGACTACAATGAGCAGTTCTTC.

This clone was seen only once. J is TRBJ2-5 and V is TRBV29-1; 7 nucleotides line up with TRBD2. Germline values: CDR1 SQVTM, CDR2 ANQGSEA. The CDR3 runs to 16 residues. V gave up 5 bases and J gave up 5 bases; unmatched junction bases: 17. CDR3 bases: TGCAGCGTTTTAAGGGGTGTCGGCGGGAGTCGGGAGACCCAGTACTTC. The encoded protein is CSVLRGVGGSRETQYF.

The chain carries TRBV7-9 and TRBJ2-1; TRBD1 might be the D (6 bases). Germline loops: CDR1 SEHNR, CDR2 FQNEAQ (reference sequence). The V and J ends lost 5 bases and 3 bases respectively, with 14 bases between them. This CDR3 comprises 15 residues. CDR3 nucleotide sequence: TGTGCCAGCAGCGAGACAGGATGGGACTACAATGAGCAGTTCTTC. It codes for CASSETGWDYNEQFF.

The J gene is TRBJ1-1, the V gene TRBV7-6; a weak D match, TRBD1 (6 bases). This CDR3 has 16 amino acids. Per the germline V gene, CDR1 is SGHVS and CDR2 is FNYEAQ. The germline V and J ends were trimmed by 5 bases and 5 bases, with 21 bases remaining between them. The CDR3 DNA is TGTGCCAGCAGCCACGATACGACAGGAATGATGACTGAAGCTTTCTTT. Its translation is CASSHDTTGMMTEAFF.

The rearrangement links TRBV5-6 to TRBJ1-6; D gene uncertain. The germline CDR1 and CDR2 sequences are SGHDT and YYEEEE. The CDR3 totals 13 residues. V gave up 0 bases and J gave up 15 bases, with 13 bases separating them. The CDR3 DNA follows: TGTGCCAGCAGCTTGGCCGCAGTCCGTCACCTCCACTTT. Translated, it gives CASSLAAVRHLHF.

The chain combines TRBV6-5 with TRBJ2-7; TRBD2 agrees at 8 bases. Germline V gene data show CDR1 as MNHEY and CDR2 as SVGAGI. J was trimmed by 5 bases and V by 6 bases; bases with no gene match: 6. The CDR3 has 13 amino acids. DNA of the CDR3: TGTGCCAGCAGCAGACTAGCGAATAACGAGCAGTACTTC. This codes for CASSRLANNEQYF.